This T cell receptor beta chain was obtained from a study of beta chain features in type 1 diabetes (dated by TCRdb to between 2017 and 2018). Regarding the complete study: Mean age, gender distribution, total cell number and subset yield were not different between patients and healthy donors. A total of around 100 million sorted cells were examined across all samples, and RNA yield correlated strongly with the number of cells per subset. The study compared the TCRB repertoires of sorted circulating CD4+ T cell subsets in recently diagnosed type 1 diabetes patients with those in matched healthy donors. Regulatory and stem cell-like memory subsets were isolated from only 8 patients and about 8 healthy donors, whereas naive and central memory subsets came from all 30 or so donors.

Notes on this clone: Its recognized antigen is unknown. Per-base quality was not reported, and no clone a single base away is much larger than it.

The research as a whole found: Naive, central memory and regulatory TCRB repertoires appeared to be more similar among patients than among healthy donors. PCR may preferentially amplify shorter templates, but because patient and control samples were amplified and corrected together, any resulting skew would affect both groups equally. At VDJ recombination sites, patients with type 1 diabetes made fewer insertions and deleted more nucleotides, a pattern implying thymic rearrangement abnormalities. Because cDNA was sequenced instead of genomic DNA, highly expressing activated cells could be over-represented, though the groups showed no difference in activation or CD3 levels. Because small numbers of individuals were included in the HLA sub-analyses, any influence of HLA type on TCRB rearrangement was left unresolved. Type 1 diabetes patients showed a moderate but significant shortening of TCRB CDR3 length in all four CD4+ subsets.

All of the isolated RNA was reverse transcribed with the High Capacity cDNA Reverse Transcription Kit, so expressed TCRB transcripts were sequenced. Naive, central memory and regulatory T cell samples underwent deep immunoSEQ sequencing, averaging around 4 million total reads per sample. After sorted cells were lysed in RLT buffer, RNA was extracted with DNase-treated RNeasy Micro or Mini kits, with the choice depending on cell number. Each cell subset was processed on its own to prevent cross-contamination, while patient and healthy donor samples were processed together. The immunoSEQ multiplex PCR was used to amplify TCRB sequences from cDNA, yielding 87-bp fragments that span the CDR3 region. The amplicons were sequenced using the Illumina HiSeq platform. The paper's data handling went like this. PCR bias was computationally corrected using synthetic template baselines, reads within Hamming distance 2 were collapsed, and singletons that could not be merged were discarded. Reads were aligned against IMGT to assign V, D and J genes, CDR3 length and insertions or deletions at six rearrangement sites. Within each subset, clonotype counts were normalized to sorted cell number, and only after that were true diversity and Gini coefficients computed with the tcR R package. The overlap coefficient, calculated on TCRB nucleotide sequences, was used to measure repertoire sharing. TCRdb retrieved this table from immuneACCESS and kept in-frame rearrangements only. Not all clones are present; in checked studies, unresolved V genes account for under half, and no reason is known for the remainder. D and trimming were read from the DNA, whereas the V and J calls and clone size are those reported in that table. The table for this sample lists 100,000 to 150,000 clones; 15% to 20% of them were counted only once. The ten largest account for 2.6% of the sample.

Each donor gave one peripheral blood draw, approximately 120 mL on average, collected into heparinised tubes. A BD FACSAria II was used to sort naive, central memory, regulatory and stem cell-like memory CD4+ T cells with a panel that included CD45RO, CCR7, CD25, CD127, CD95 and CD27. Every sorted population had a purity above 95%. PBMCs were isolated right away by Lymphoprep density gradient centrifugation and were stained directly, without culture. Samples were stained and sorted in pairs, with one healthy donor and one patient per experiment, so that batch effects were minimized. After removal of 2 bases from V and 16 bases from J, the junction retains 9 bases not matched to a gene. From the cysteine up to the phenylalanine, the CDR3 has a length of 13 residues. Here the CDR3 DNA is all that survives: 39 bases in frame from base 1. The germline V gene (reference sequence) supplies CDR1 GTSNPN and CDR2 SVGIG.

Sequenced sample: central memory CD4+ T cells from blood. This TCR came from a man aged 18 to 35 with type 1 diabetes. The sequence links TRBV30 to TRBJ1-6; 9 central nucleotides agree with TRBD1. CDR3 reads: CAWSPGQGVVLHF. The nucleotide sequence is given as TGTGCCTGGAGTCCGGGACAGGGAGTCGTTCTCCACTTT.